The source of this T cell receptor beta chain is a study of beta chain features in type 1 diabetes. Study information: Sorted cell examination encompassed approximately 110 million cells across all samples.

The authors sorted CD4+ naive, central memory, regulatory and stem cell-like memory cells via CD45RO/CCR7/CD25/CD127/CD95/CD27. Germline values: CDR1 GTSNPN, CDR2 SVGIG (reference sequence). The CDR3 sequence is 16 residues long. The V segment lost 0 bases and the J segment 5 bases; nucleotides outside the gene matches: 6. All of the isolated RNA was reverse transcribed, so expressed TCRB transcripts were sequenced. TCRdb keeps only in-frame clones here, not all; method: immunoSEQ multiplex PCR. The repertoire holds some 150,000 clones, with around 10% as singletons. The receptor comes from a man younger than 35 in good health. V gene TRBV30 combines with J gene TRBJ1-6; TRBD1 agrees at 8 bases. Material for sequencing was central memory CD4+ T cells from blood. As DNA, the CDR3 is TGTGCCTGGAGTGTACGGACAGGGAGGGATAATTCACCCCTCCACTTT. This codes for CAWSVRTGRDNSPLHF.